Included here is one T cell receptor beta chain sequence, with context. The table came from immunoSEQ multiplex PCR; TCRdb's copy has only in-frame clones and leaves some out. Of 50,000 or so clones detected, 83% appear once; the ten largest clones hold just over 20%. The CDR3 extends over 13 amino acids. The V gene's germline CDR1 is ENHRY and CDR2 SYGVKD. Trimming cost V 6 bases and J 8 bases, with 13 bases left between them. The data belong to a study of cytotoxic CD8 clonotypes in ibrutinib-treated CLL. The input for sequencing was PBMCs, taken after 24 months of ibrutinib treatment. The receptor was derived from a human donor with chronic lymphocytic leukemia. The chain carries TRBV10-3 and TRBJ1-4, with D unresolved. The CDR3 loop is CAIRGQGYEKLFF. DNA for the CDR3: TGTGCCATCAGAGGGCAAGGATACGAAAAACTGTTTTTT.